A selection of T cell receptor beta chains follows, all from one sample in a study of cytomegalovirus exposure and HLA in healthy donors. Repertoires were generated with immunoSEQ multiplex PCR, while TCRdb's copy carries only in-frame clones and drops some. The sample lists 130,000 to 150,000 clones; around 80% were seen once. The sample was PBMCs. These receptors all come from a male donor in good health and CMV-seropositive. CDR3s include the opening cysteine and the closing phenylalanine or tryptophan.

v_call cdr3_aa
TRBV9 CASSGTSVSSYEQYF
TRBV10-1 CASSEGCPRPPYEQYF
TRBV29-1 CSFGGLADNVAQYF
TRBV9 CASSPQAGANNEQFF
TRBV10-3 CAISESSGGSTDTQYF
TRBV7-7 CASSLGGGRQETQYF
TRBV5-5 CASSLTGSADTQYF
TRBV28 CASSSQTGTEHEKLFF
TRBV5-1 CASSLALARDTGELFF
TRBV5-1 CASSLQGWGRSYEQYF
TRBV7-9 CASSLKAQGAGKLFF
TRBV28 CASSFLGLAEMKSSYNEQFF
TRBV7-9 CASSSRDSNYEQYF